This entry is about one T cell receptor (beta chain). This clone was recorded once. What antigen it recognizes has not been identified. The input lacks base qualities; no much larger clone sits a single base away. CDR3 length: 13 amino acids, cysteine to phenylalanine. This entry keeps only the CDR3 DNA: 39 bases, framed from base 1. The germline V gene gives CDR1 as SGDLS and CDR2 as YYNGEE. V loses 3 bases of germline sequence and J loses 1 base, and the interval between the two ends is 7 bases. The cohort consisted of more than 650 healthy bone marrow donors. At the time of sampling, all cohort members were nominally healthy, though unrecorded immune exposures were likely present. The donor tested CMV seronegative, placing the donor among the 300 to 400 seronegative members of the cohort. A peripheral blood sample was provided by each donor, and peripheral blood mononuclear cells were used for TCR beta sequencing. The Qiagen DNeasy Blood Extraction Kit was used to extract genomic DNA from the blood cell samples.

This record belongs to a study of cytomegalovirus exposure and HLA in healthy donors (dated by TCRdb to about 2017). Looking at the study overall: An earlier analysis of several hundred of the donors reported roughly 300 Gb of sequence data and 100 million to 120 million unique TCR beta sequences obtained from about 200 million T cells. An early release covering more than 500 HLA-typed donors comprised about 300 gigabases of sequencing data and around 86 million unique TCR sequences. Of the roughly 390 genotyped donors, 81% were placed in the genetic ancestry cluster associated with self-reported Caucasian donors. The study was designed to test whether signatures of past pathogen exposure could be identified by cataloging public T cell receptors. Using immunosequencing, the study profiled T cell repertoires from 640 or so subjects and related those repertoires to cytomegalovirus serostatus. A separate validation cohort of 90 to 150 different subjects was used in addition to the 666-subject first cohort. To predict cytomegalovirus infection status, the study brought together high-throughput TCR immunosequencing, statistical association of individual TCRs with disease status, and machine learning. To study patterns of TCR occurrence, a later analysis re-analyzed previously published TCR beta repertoires from around 700 donors and added high-resolution HLA genotyping. In the later analysis, no new phenotypic data were used to find candidate immune exposures; instead, reliance was placed on TCR beta sequences and their occurrence across donors. An earlier analysis of about 620 of the donors applied high-throughput TCR beta sequencing to assess whether each TCR beta V gene segment acted as functional or pseudogenic. Donor age, sex, ethnicity and CMV serostatus were collected together with the repertoire data. Genome-wide SNP genotypes for about 65% of the 666 donors were used in a later genetic analysis, which treated that subset as a discovery cohort. All discovery cohort repertoires had been generated using a single sequencing platform. Both class I and class II loci were covered by HLA typing, at four-digit resolution. The number of typed donors differed by locus: roughly 629-630 for A, B, C, DRB1 and DQB1; approximately 530 for DQA1; over 600 for DPA1; and about 450 for DPB1. Five DR-DQ haplotypes were treated as single units for association and clustering because of strong linkage in the cohort. Across 398 genotyped donors of the cohort, an average of roughly 250,000 unique TCR beta nucleotide sequences per donor were sequenced, and 15% to 20% of those sequences were non-productive.

Library preparation used the immunoSEQ multiplex PCR assay. For the multiplex PCR, a mixture combining 60 forward primers for TCR Vbeta segments and 13 reverse primers for TCR Jbeta segments was used. Amplification of the CDR3 region of rearranged TCR beta genes was performed with a multiplex PCR assay on genomic DNA. On the Illumina HiSeq System, the amplified TCR beta libraries were sequenced as 87-base-pair reads. As for the original processing: A later analysis counted approximately 76 million unique TCR beta chains across the 640 or so repertoires, and 10 million to 12 million of these chains were shared by at least two donors. To remove PCR and sequencing errors, raw reads were error-corrected and collapsed into unique sequences using a nearest-neighbor algorithm that merged closely related sequences. Alignment of CDR3 sequences to IMGT reference sequences was used to assign V, D and J gene segments. For a sequence to be retained, at least a six-nucleotide match to both a V gene segment and a J gene segment was required. Rearrangements were classified as productive when the CDR3 lacked stop codons and remained in frame with V and J, and all other rearrangements were classified as non-productive. CDR3 was defined according to IMGT convention as the region running from the second conserved V-encoded cysteine to the conserved J-encoded phenylalanine. In an earlier analysis of roughly 580 of the donors, sequences lacking an unambiguous match to a single V gene segment were excluded. In an earlier analysis of 450 to 750 of the donors, a V segment was called functional when productive rearrangements were above 56.7%, and segregating when the standard deviation between donors exceeded 5%. A statistical classification framework was built for diagnosing cytomegalovirus status from the catalog of TCR beta chain sequences. In a later analysis, V and J genes were assigned by comparing TCR nucleotide sequences against IMGT/GENE-DB human TR gene sequences. A later analysis assigned CDR3 sequences and most-parsimonious VDJ recombination scenarios with the TCRdist pipeline. In a later analysis, every TCR beta chain was defined by the combination of its CDR3 amino acid sequence and its V-gene family, and reads without a unique V-gene family were dropped. As a way to deal with suspected cross-contamination and a sequencing artifact, a later analysis dropped 450 to 600 nucleotide sequences that were highly shared and had low generation probability. A later analysis calculated a clonal expansion index for each public chain from normalized within-repertoire ranks of inferred template counts. Generation probabilities in a later analysis came from a VDJ recombination model fitted to out-of-frame rearrangements, and those results were checked against IGoR. In a later analysis, hypergeometric tests were used to score TCR-TCR, TCR-HLA and TCR-CMV co-occurrence, with a repertoire-size bias correction applied to TCR pairs. To estimate false discovery rates, a later analysis permuted the HLA or CMV assignments 20 times. In a later analysis, co-occurring TCRs were grouped with DBSCAN, and TCRdist sequence similarity was added when clustering was performed within HLA-allele-positive subsets. Co-occurrence clustering excluded repertoires with fewer than 30,000 or more than 120,000 public chains, plus five with anomalous nucleotide sharing. TCRdb limited this immuneACCESS table to in-frame rearrangements with V and J called. A share of clones is missing; checked studies link under half to unresolved V genes, and the rest is unexplained. V and J calls and clone size are given by that table; D and trimming were obtained from the DNA. For this sample there are 150,000 to 200,000 clones; around four fifths appear just once. Approximately 1.5% of the sample lies in the top ten.

General study outcomes and caveats: Because the 87-base-pair reads could not distinguish some IMGT-functional V segments, including TRBV6-2 and TRBV6-3, those segments were excluded. A later analysis associated roughly 17,000 TCR beta sequences with specific HLA alleles at a false discovery rate of 0.05. A further reported finding was that TCR beta sequences accurately predicted the HLA-A and HLA-B alleles for most subjects in the first cohort. A later genetic analysis reported fewer N-insertions in productive TCRs among donors in an Asian-associated ancestry cluster than the roughly 700-donor mean. The authors suggested that the approach could potentially be extended to other disease states and immunological phenotypes. Compared with equally common non-associated chains, HLA-associated TCR beta chains in a later analysis were more clonally expanded and had lower generation probabilities. The classifier was reported to diagnose cytomegalovirus status with high specificity and sensitivity in both the original and validation cohorts. In an earlier analysis of a few hundred of the donors, most TCR beta V segments were observed in productive rearrangements about 87% or about 30% of the time, broadly matching IMGT annotations. According to a later analysis, parvovirus B19, influenza, CMV and Epstein-Barr virus appeared linked to several top co-occurrence clusters. According to a later analysis, most CMV-associated TCR beta chains appeared to be HLA-restricted, and the HLA associations seemed to be driven largely by CMV exposure. Correlated functional status among segregating V segments might reflect linkage disequilibrium, but an unknown experimental factor could not be ruled out. Assigning TCR associations to individual alleles was difficult when HLA alleles, especially DR and DQ, strongly co-occurred. A cluster of highly shared sequence variants was judged likely to be a technical artifact of the sequencing pipeline. A later analysis found that TCR association rates varied across HLA loci, with DRB1 alleles showing the most associated TCRs and HLA-C alleles the fewest. The study listed 150 to 200 TCR beta chains as associated with cytomegalovirus. This cohort had only TCR beta chains sequenced, and the lack of alpha or paired-chain data limited which features could be detected. CMV serostatus was the only immune exposure information available for the cohort. An association between a missense DCLRE1C variant and V-gene and J-gene trimming of TCR beta chains was found in a later genetic analysis and replicated in an independent cohort. Sequencing depth was assumed to be roughly uniform across donors in the presence/absence analyses, though that assumption may not hold. Most TCR sequences were observed very rarely across donors, whereas some public TCRs were present in many individuals. Three of the identified cytomegalovirus-associated TCR beta chains were confirmed in vitro to be specific for cytomegalovirus antigens. Because some donors lacked HLA typing at each locus, the association tests relied only on the typed subset. Because counts were too low, under 20 rarely observed V segments, including chromosome 9 orphons, were left out of the earlier analysis of approximately 580 of the donors.

This chain is built from TRBV9 and TRBJ1-1; TRBD1 is a weak D gene call, 5 bases matching. This receptor was obtained from a woman under 30 in good health and CMV-seronegative. The sequenced material came from PBMCs. This receptor has the CDR3 CASSGQPNTEAFF. At the DNA level, the sequence is TGTGCCAGCAGCGGACAGCCGAACACTGAAGCTTTCTTT. This CDR3, with the reference TRBV9 and TRBJ1-1 proteins standing in past its ends, gives the full variable domain DSGVTQTPKHLITATGQRVTLRCSPRSGDLSVYWYQQSLDQGLQFLIQYYNGEERAKGNILERFSAQQFPDLHSELNLSSLELGDSALYFCASSGQPNTEAFFGQGTRLTVV.